The 7 T cell receptor beta chains below all came from one sample that was sequenced in a study of CD8+ T cells in alopecia areata. Specified treatment: oral pan-JAK inhibitor, 5-10 mg twice daily. Isolated RNA was reverse transcribed into cDNA used as the sequencing template. The data were produced by immunoSEQ multiplex PCR, yet TCRdb's version contains in-frame clones alone and is incomplete. Here the sample spans around 150,000 clones, about two thirds being singletons. The specimen was CD4+ T cells sorted from blood, collected at week 4, from a patient treated with tofacitinib. These receptor sequences come from a human donor with alopecia areata.

A single count supports this clone. V and J are TRBV7-2 and TRBJ2-3; perhaps TRBD2 as D (6 bases). The V end lost 2 bases, the J end lost 3 bases, and 12 bases lay between the germline ends. CDR3 size: 15 residues. Germline CDR1 SGHTA, CDR2 FQGNSA. CDR3 amino acids: CASSLMGGVTDTQYF. In nucleotides, the CDR3 is TGTGCCAGCAGCTTAATGGGGGGTGTTACAGATACGCAGTATTTT.

The chain links TRBV28 to TRBJ2-7; D remains unclear. The CDR3 sequence is 15 residues long. Trimming stripped 1 base from V and 0 bases from J, with 10 bases between. Per the germline V gene, CDR1 is MDHEN and CDR2 is SYDVKM. This CDR3 is CASSLYRSLSYEQYF. CDR3 nucleotide sequence: TGTGCCAGCAGTTTATACCGCAGCCTCTCCTACGAGCAGTACTTC.

This clone came up a few times. The chain couples TRBV7-9 to TRBJ1-5, with 7 bases lining up with TRBD1. J was trimmed by 4 bases and V by 5 bases; bases with no gene match: 5. Germline values: CDR1 SEHNR, CDR2 FQNEAQ (reference sequence). The CDR3 sequence is 14 residues long. CDR3 sequence reads: CASSAGQFNQPQHF. The CDR3 DNA follows: TGTGCCAGCAGCGCGGGACAGTTTAATCAGCCCCAGCATTTT.

A note on this clone: Other nucleotide sequences from this sample produce the same CDR3. The chain uses TRBV30 and TRBJ1-5; no firm D call. V lost 1 base, J lost 3 bases, and 7 bases lay in between. There are 13 residues in the CDR3. From germline, CDR1 is GTSNPN and CDR2 SVGIG (reference sequence). CDR3 residues: CAWSGGNNQPQHF. The DNA for the CDR3 is TGTGCCTGGAGTGGTGGCAACAATCAGCCCCAGCATTTT.

CDR3 protein: CARIIQINEKLFF. As DNA, the CDR3 is TGCGCCAGAATCATCCAGATAAATGAAAAACTGTTTTTT. The rearrangement joins TRBV23-1 to TRBJ1-4; D is uncertain. TRBV23-1 is designated an ORF whose function remains uncertain. The germline V and J ends were trimmed by 9 bases and 5 bases, with 13 bases remaining between them. The CDR3 is 13 amino acids.

The chain is built from TRBV5-1 and TRBJ2-1; 7 bases map to TRBD1. Germline assignment: CDR1 SGHRS and CDR2 YFSETQ. With 0 bases clipped from V and 4 bases from J, the junction kept 4 bases outside the gene matches. CDR3 length equals 15 residues. CDR3 sequence: CASSLDGQVYNEQFF. In DNA form, the CDR3 reads TGCGCCAGCAGCTTGGACGGACAGGTTTACAATGAGCAGTTCTTC.

This clone has more than one count but fewer than ten. This chain connects TRBV2 to TRBJ2-5, with 7 bases fitting TRBD1. The germline CDR1 and CDR2 sequences are SNHLY and FYNNEI. The V gene end was trimmed by 5 bases and the J gene end by 4 bases; junction bases not matched to a gene: 4. CDR3 length: 13 amino acids. CDR3 DNA sequence: TGTGCCAGCAGTCTTAACAGGGGAGAGACCCAGTACTTC. Translated: CASSLNRGETQYF.